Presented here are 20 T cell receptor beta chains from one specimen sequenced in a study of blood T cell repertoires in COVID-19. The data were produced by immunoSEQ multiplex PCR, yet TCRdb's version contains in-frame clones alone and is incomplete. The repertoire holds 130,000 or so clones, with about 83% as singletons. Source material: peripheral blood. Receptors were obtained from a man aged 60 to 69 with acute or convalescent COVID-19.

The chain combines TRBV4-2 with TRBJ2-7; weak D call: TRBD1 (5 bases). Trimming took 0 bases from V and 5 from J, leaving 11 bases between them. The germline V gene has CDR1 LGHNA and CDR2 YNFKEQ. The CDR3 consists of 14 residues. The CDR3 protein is CASSQDRSGNEQYF. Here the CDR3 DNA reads TGTGCCAGCAGCCAAGATCGGTCAGGGAACGAGCAGTACTTC.

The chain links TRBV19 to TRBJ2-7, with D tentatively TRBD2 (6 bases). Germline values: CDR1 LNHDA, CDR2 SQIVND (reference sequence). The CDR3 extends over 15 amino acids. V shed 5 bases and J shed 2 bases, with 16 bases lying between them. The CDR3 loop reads CASSWSGTGAYEQYF. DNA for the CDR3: TGTGCCAGTAGTTGGTCCGGGACGGGAGCCTACGAGCAGTACTTC. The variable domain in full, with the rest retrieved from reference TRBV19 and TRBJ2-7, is DGGITQSPKYLFRKEGQNVTLSCEQNLNHDAMYWYRQDPGQGLRLIYYSQIVNDFQKGDIAEGYSVSREKKESFPLTVTSAQKNPTAFYLCASSWSGTGAYEQYFGPGTRLTVT.

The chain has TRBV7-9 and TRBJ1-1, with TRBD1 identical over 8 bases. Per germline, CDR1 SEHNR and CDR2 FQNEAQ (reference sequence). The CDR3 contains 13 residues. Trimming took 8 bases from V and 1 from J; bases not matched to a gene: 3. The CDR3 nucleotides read TGTGCCAGCGTGGGGACAGGGAACACTGAAGCTTTCTTT. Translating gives CASVGTGNTEAFF.

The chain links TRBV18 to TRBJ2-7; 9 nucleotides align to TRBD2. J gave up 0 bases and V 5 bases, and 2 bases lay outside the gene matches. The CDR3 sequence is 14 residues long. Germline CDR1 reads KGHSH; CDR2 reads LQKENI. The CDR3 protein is CASSASGDSYEQYF. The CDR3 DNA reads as TGTGCCAGCTCAGCTAGCGGGGACTCCTACGAGCAGTACTTC.

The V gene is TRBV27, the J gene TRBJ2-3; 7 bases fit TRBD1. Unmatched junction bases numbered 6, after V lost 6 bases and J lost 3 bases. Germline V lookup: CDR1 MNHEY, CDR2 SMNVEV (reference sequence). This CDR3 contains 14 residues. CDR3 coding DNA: TGTGCCAGCAGCCCGGGACAGAGTACAGATACGCAGTATTTT. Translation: CASSPGQSTDTQYF.

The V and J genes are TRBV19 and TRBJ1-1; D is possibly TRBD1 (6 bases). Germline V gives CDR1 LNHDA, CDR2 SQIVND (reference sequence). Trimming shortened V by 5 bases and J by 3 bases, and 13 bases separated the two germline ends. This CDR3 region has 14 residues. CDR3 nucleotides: TGTGCCAGTAGTTCAGGGGATGGGTACACTGAAGCTTTCTTT. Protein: CASSSGDGYTEAFF.

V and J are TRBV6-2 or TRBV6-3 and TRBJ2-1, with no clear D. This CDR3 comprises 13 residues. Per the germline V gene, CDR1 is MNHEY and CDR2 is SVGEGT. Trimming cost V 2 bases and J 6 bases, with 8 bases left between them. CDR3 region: CASSYQASNEQFF. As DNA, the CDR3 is TGTGCCAGCAGTTACCAGGCCAGCAATGAGCAGTTCTTC.

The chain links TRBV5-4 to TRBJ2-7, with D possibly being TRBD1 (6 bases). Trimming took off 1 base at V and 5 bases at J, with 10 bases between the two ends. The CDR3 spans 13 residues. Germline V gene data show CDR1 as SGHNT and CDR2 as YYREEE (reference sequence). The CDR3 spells CASSLFGGDEQYF. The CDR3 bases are TGTGCCAGCAGCTTGTTTGGGGGCGACGAGCAGTACTTC.

CDR3 coding DNA: TGTGCCAGCAGGGACAGGGGAGCGGACGAGCAGTACTTC. This sequence encodes CASRDRGADEQYF. The J gene is TRBJ2-7, the V gene TRBV2; 9 bases match TRBD1. The J segment lost 5 bases and the V segment lost 6 bases, leaving 5 bases of the junction unmatched. Germline V gene lookup returns CDR1 SNHLY and CDR2 FYNNEI. The CDR3 is made up of 13 amino acids.

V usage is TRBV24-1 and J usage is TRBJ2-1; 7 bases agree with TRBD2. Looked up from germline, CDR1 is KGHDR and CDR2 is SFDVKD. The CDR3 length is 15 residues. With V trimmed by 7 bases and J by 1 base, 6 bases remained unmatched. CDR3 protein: CATSTLGGSYNEQFF. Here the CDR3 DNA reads TGTGCCACCAGCACTCTGGGAGGGTCCTACAATGAGCAGTTCTTC.

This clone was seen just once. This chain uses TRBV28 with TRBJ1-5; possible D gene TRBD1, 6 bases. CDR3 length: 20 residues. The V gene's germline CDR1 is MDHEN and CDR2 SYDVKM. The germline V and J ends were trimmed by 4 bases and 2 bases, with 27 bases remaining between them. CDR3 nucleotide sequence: TGTGCCAGCAGTTGGGGACCGGGACATACTCTCCGTGTTGGCAATCAGCCCCAGCATTTT. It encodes CASSWGPGHTLRVGNQPQHF.

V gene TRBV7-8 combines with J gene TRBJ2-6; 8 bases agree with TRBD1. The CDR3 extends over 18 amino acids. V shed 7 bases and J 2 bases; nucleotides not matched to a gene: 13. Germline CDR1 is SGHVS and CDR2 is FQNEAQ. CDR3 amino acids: CASNPTGVGITGANVLTF. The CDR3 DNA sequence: TGTGCCAGCAACCCGACAGGGGTGGGAATTACTGGGGCCAACGTCCTGACTTTC.

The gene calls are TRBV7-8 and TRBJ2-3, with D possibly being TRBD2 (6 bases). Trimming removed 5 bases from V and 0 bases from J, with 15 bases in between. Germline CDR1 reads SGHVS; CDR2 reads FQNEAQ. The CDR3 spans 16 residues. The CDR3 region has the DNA TGTGCCAGCAGCCTCCTCCTTGGGGGGAGCACAGATACGCAGTATTTT. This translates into CASSLLLGGSTDTQYF.

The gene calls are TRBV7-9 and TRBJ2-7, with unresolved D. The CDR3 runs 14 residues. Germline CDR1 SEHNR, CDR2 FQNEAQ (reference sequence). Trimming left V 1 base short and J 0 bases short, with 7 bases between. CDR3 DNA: TGTGCCAGCAGCTTAGAAGACTTCTCCTACGAGCAGTACTTC. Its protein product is CASSLEDFSYEQYF.

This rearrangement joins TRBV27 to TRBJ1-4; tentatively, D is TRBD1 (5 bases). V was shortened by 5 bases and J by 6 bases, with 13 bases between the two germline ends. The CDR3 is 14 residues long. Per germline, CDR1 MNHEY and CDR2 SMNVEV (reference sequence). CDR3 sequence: CASSPGDRDEKLFF. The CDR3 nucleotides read TGTGCCAGCAGTCCGGGGGATAGAGATGAAAAACTGTTTTTT.

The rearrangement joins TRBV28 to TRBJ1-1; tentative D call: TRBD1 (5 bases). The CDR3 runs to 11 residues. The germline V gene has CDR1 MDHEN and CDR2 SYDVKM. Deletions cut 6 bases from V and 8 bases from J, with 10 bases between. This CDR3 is CASSRSGEAFF. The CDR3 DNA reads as TGTGCCAGCAGCCGGTCAGGGGAAGCTTTCTTT.

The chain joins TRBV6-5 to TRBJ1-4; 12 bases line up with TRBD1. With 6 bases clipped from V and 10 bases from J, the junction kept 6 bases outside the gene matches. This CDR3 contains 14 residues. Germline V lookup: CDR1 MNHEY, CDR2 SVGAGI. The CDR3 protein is CASSRDRGQGKLFF. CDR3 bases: TGTGCCAGCAGCCGGGACAGGGGGCAAGGAAAACTGTTTTTT.

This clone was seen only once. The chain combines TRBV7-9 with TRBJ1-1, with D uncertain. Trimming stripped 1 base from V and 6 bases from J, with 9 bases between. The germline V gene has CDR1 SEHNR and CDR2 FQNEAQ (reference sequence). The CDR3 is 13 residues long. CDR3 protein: CASSLDSVSEAFF. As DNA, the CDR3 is TGTGCCAGCAGCTTAGACAGTGTCTCTGAAGCTTTCTTT.

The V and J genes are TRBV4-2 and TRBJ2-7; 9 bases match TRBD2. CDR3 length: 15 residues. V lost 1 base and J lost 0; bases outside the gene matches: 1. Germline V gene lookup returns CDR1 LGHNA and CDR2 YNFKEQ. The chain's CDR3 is CASSQGSGSSYEQYF. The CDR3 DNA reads TGTGCCAGCAGCCAAGGTAGCGGGAGCTCCTACGAGCAGTACTTC.

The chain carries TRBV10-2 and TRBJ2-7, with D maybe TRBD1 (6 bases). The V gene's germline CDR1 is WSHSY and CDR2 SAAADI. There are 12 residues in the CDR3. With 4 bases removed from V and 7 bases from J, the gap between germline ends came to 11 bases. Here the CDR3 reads CASSVSGAEQYF. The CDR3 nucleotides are TGCGCCAGCAGTGTTTCAGGGGCAGAGCAGTACTTC.